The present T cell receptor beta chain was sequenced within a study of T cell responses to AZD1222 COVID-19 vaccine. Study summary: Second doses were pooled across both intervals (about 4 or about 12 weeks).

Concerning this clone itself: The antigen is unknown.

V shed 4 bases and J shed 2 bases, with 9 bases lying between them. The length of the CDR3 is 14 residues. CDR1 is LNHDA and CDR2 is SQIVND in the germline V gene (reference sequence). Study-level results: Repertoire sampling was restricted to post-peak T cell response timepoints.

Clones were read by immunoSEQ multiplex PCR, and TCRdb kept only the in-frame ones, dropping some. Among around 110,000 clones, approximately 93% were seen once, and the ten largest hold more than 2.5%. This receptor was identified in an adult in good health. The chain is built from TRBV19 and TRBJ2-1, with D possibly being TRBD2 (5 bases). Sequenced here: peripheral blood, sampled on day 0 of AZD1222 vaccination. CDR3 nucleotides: TGTGCCAGTAGTAAGGAGGCGGCCTACAATGAGCAGTTCTTC. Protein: CASSKEAAYNEQFF.